The TCR beta chain under discussion was sequenced for a study of cytomegalovirus exposure and HLA in healthy donors. Study-level background: An earlier analysis found roughly 100 million unique TCR beta sequences from about 190 million T cells. In terms of ancestry, the Caucasian-associated cluster contained 80% to 90% of the roughly 400 genotyped donors.

The V gene's germline CDR1 is MNHNS and CDR2 SASEGT. V dropped 8 bases and J dropped 0 bases, with 8 bases sitting between them. The CDR3 contains 13 residues. With regard to this clone: Its antigen remains unknown.

Study-wide results and caveats: Several top significant clusters appeared, in a later analysis, to be linked to common viral pathogens. Among donors in an Asian-associated ancestry cluster, a later analysis reportedly found fewer N-insertions than the approximately 700-donor mean.

The primer mix had 60 Vbeta and 13 Jbeta primers. Only in-frame clones appear in the TCRdb table, and some are missing; sequencing was by immunoSEQ multiplex PCR. The sample shows 250,000 or so clones, over 90% of them seen only once. The sample comprised PBMCs. The rearrangement joins TRBV6-1 to TRBJ1-5; D remains unclear. The clonotype comes from a girl aged 2-10 years in good health and CMV-seronegative. For the CDR3, the DNA is TGTGCCAGCCGGAGTTATAGCAATCAGCCCCAGCATTTT. Translation gives CASRSYSNQPQHF.